The next 10 T cell receptor beta chains were all read from a single sample in a study of blood T cell repertoires in COVID-19. The protocol was immunoSEQ multiplex PCR, while the TCRdb copy is restricted to in-frame clones and leaves out a portion. The table lists about 70,000 clones, 60% to 80% of them singletons. The specimen sequenced was peripheral blood. The receptors stem from a human donor in a cohort sampled during active COVID-19.

This clone appeared once. V gene TRBV18 combines with J gene TRBJ2-5; TRBD2 might be the D (6 bases). This CDR3 is built from 13 residues. Trimming took 6 bases from V and 5 from J, leaving 13 bases between them. Germline CDR1 reads KGHSH; CDR2 reads LQKENI. The CDR3 loop reads CASSSTRGETQYF. The CDR3 DNA reads TGTGCCAGCTCGAGCACTCGGGGGGAGACCCAGTACTTC.

The chain's CDR3 is CATSRGGGSNYGYTF. CDR3 DNA: TGTGCCACCAGCAGAGGGGGGGGAAGTAACTATGGCTACACCTTC. The genes are TRBV15 and TRBJ1-2, with a tentative D call TRBD1 (5 bases). The length of the CDR3 is 15 residues. CDR1 LNHNV and CDR2 YYDKDF come from the germline V gene (reference sequence). The germline V and J ends were trimmed by 1 base and 1 base, with 10 bases remaining between them.

The chain links TRBV30 to TRBJ1-1; 7 bases fit TRBD1. Germline V gene lookup returns CDR1 GTSNPN and CDR2 SVGIG (reference sequence). Trimming at V came to 8 bases and at J to 3 bases, leaving 9 bases not matched to a gene. The CDR3 is 13 amino acids. CDR3 amino acids: CARSNRGHTEAFF. CDR3 DNA sequence: TGTGCCCGGTCAAACAGGGGACACACTGAAGCTTTCTTT.

V is TRBV5-5 and J is TRBJ1-1, with D perhaps matching TRBD1 (5 bases). Germline V gene sequence: CDR1 SGHKS, CDR2 YYEKEE (reference sequence). The V end was cut by 4 bases, the J end by 0 bases, with 10 bases between. The CDR3 consists of 14 residues. CDR3 in amino acids: CASSLRQMNTEAFF. CDR3 coding DNA: TGTGCCAGCAGCCTTAGACAGATGAACACTGAAGCTTTCTTT.

The chain is built from TRBV5-8 and TRBJ1-2; the D gene is possibly TRBD1 (5 bases). V dropped 0 bases and J dropped 4 bases, with 13 bases sitting between them. Germline CDR1 is SGHTS and CDR2 is YDEGEE. CDR3 length: 15 residues. This CDR3 reads CASSLVAGDFYGYTF. CDR3 bases: TGTGCCAGCAGCTTGGTAGCGGGGGACTTCTATGGCTACACCTTC.

V and J are TRBV18 and TRBJ1-1, with 7 nucleotides matching TRBD1. Germline V gene lookup returns CDR1 KGHSH and CDR2 LQKENI. Trimming at V came to 5 bases and at J to 5 bases, leaving 5 bases not matched to a gene. The length of the CDR3 is 13 residues. CDR3 residues: CASSGQGGTEAFF. DNA of the CDR3: TGTGCCAGCTCAGGGCAGGGGGGAACTGAAGCTTTCTTT. The full variable domain, rest sourced from reference TRBV18 and TRBJ1-1, is NAGVMQNPRHLVRRRGQEARLRCSPMKGHSHVYWYRQLPEEGLKFMVYLQKENIIDESGMPKERFSAEFPKEGPSILRIQQVVRGDSAAYFCASSGQGGTEAFFGQGTRLTVV.

The chain links TRBV5-1 to TRBJ2-5; 9 bases align to TRBD1. V lost 4 bases to trimming and J lost 2 bases; unmatched junction nucleotides: 3. The CDR3 runs 14 residues. In germline, CDR1 is SGHRS, CDR2 YFSETQ. The CDR3 DNA sequence: TGCGCCAGCAGCGCGACAGGGGGGCAAGAGACCCAGTACTTC. Translation gives CASSATGGQETQYF.

This clone occurred a few times. The chain's CDR3 is CASSYPGQGYEQYF. The CDR3 coding sequence is TGTGCCAGCAGCTACCCGGGACAGGGCTACGAGCAGTACTTC. The genes are TRBV11-2 and TRBJ2-7, with 9 bases aligning to TRBD1. CDR3 size: 14 residues. Germline V gene sequence: CDR1 SGHAT, CDR2 FQNNGV. J was trimmed by 3 bases and V by 4 bases; bases with no gene match: 4.

This chain uses TRBV19 with TRBJ1-2, with D possibly TRBD1 on 5 matching bases. V was shortened by 3 bases and J by 2 bases, with 13 bases between the two germline ends. Germline V lookup: CDR1 LNHDA, CDR2 SQIVND (reference sequence). The CDR3 length is 15 residues. The CDR3 bases are TGTGCCAGTAGTATGATGCCAGGGATAAACTATGGCTACACCTTC. Protein product: CASSMMPGINYGYTF.

The V and J genes are TRBV5-1 and TRBJ1-2, with 9 bases fitting TRBD1. J was trimmed by 8 bases and V by 1 base; bases with no gene match: 6. This CDR3 has 14 amino acids. Germline CDR1 and CDR2: SGHRS and YFSETQ. The CDR3 nucleotides are TGCGCCAGCAGCTTGACAGGGGGCGCAGAAGGCTACACCTTC. Amino acids: CASSLTGGAEGYTF.